The present T cell receptor beta chain was sequenced within a study of blood T cell repertoires in COVID-19 (dated by TCRdb to the early 2020s). General notes on the study: Samples from collaborators originated in the United States, Italy and Spain and spanned both the acute and convalescent phases of COVID-19. The material from the prospective study consisted of cDNA or gDNA derived from T cells, B-cell-depleted T cells, or PBMCs. Deeply sampled blood TCRbeta repertoires from subjects exposed to, actively infected with, or recovered from COVID-19 were included in the dataset. The repertoires were made available in a free public database intended to serve as a resource for research on the immune response to SARS-CoV-2. Samples came from the ongoing ImmuneRACE study (first 160 participants) plus 1,254 subjects from 6 global collaborators. Sample metadata almost always included a de-identified subject ID, COVID-19 status, age in years and sex. HLA class I and class II types, where available, came from metadata supplied by the sample provider rather than from assay-based typing. What the research found in general, with its limitations: The amount of clinical and demographic metadata varied by source and participant and was provided uncurated.

About this clone itself: The antigen it binds to is not known. It has no much larger one-base neighbor in the sample; base qualities were not kept.

TCRbeta CDR3 regions were amplified from genomic DNA using the immunoSEQ Assay, a bias-controlled multiplex PCR. Per the source publication's procedure: The number of nucleated cells in each sample was estimated by amplification of reference gene primers within the assay. To quantify the absolute abundance of each unique TCRbeta CDR3 rearrangement, sequence reads were collapsed and filtered. Productive Simpson clonality was computed per sample as the square root of Simpson's diversity index over productive rearrangements. TCRdb's version of the immuneACCESS table is confined to in-frame rearrangements and falls short of the full clone set. An unresolved V gene accounts for under half of the shortfall where checked; the remainder is of unknown origin. V and J calls and clone size are copied from that table; D and trimming were computed from the DNA. Within this sample are a few hundred thousand clones, with about 85% of them counted one time only. The ten largest clones capture around 3.4% of the sample.

The collaborating institutions used their own protocols to collect whole blood in K2EDTA tubes. For TCRbeta analysis, collaborators shipped samples as frozen whole blood, isolated PBMCs, or DNA extracted from either of those sample types. Deletion took 5 bases off V and 6 bases off J, with a span of 11 bases between the germline ends. The CDR3 covers 14 residues, taking in both the cysteine and the phenylalanine. CDR3 DNA is the only sequence kept; it has 42 bases, read in frame from the first base. CDR1 and CDR2 were assigned from the germline V gene as LGHNA and YNFKEQ. The V and J genes are TRBV4-2 and TRBJ1-6; there is no confident call for the D gene. This TCR derives from a young woman with acute or convalescent COVID-19. The sequencing sample was made of peripheral blood. The CDR3 loop reads CASSNSGSNSPLHF. The bases read TGTGCCAGCAGCAATTCGGGGTCTAATTCACCCCTCCACTTT.